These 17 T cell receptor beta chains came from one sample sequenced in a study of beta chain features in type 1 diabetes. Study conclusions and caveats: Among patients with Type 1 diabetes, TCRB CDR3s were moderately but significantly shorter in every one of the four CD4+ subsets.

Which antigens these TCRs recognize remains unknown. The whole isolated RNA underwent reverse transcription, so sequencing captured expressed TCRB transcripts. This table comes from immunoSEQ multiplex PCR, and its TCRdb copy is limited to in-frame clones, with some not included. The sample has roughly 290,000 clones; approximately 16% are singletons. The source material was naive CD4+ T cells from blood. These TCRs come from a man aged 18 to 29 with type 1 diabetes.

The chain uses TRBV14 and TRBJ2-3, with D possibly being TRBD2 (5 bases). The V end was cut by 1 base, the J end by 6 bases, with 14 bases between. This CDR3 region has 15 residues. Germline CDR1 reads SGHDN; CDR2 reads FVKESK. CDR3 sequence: CASSQAGRRGDTQYF. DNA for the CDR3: TGTGCCAGCAGCCAAGCAGGCAGGAGAGGGGATACGCAGTATTTT. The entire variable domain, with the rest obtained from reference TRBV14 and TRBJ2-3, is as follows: EAGVTQFPSHSVIEKGQTVTLRCDPISGHDNLYWYRRVMGKEIKFLLHFVKESKQDESGMPNNRFLAERTGGTYSTLKVQPAELEDSGVYFCASSQAGRRGDTQYFGPGTRLTVL.

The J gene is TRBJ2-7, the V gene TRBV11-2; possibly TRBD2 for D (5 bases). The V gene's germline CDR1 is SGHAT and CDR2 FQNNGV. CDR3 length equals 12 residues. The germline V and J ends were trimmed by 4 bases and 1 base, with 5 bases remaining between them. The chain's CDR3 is CASSSGSYEQYF. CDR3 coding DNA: TGTGCCAGCAGCTCGGGGTCCTACGAGCAGTACTTC.

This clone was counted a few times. In DNA, the CDR3 is TGTGCCAGCAGCGGGACTTACTCCTACAATGAGCAGTTCTTC. As protein: CASSGTYSYNEQFF. This chain joins TRBV7-9 and TRBJ2-1; tentatively, D is TRBD2 (6 bases). Germline-derived CDR1 and CDR2 are SEHNR and FQNEAQ (reference sequence). This CDR3 has 14 amino acids. V shed 5 bases and J shed 0 bases, with 8 bases lying between them.

CDR3 loop: CASSQAFGNTIYF. The CDR3 DNA follows: TGCGCCAGCAGCCAAGCGTTTGGAAACACCATATATTTT. This chain connects TRBV4-3 to TRBJ1-3; no clear D gene. The germline CDR1 and CDR2 sequences are LGHNA and YSLEER. This CDR3 comprises 13 residues. Trimming removed 1 base at V and 3 bases at J, with 4 bases between.

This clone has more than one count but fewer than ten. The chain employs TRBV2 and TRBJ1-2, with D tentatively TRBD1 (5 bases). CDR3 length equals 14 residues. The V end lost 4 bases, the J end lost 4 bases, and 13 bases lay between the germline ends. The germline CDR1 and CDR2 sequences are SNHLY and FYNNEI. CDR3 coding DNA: TGTGCCAGCAGTGCTGAAGGGGTAATCTATGGCTACACCTTC. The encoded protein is CASSAEGVIYGYTF.

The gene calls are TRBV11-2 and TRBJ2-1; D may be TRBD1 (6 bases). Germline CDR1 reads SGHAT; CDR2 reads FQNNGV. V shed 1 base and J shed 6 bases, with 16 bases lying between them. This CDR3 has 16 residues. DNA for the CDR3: TGTGCCAGCAGCTTAGCCGGGGTCGGCAGGGGCAATGAGCAGTTCTTC. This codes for CASSLAGVGRGNEQFF.

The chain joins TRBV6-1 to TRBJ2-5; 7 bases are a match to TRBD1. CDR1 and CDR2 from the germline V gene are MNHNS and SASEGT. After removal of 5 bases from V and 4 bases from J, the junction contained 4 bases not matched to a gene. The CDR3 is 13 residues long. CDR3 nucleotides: TGTGCCAGCAGTCCCGGGACAGTAGAGACCCAGTACTTC. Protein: CASSPGTVETQYF.

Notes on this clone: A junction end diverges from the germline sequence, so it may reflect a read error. The CDR3 DNA reads as TGTGCCAGCAGCTTCTCCGTCTTC. Protein: CASSFSVF. This chain uses TRBV11-3 with TRBJ2-1; D ambiguous. The CDR3 runs to 8 residues. Per germline, CDR1 SGHNT and CDR2 YENEEA.

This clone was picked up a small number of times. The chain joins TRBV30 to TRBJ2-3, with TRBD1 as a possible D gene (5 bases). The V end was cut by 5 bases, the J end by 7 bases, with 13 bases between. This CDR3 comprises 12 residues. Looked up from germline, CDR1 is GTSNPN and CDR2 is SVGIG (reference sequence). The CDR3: CAWDSLTNTQYF. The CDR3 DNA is TGTGCCTGGGACAGCCTCACGAATACGCAGTATTTT.

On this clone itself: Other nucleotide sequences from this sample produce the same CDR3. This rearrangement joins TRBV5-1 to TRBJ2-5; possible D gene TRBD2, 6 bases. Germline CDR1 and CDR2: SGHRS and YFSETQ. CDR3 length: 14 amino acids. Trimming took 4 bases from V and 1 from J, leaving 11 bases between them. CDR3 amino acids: CASSLRDSQETQYF. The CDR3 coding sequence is TGCGCCAGCAGCCTCCGGGACTCCCAAGAGACCCAGTACTTC.

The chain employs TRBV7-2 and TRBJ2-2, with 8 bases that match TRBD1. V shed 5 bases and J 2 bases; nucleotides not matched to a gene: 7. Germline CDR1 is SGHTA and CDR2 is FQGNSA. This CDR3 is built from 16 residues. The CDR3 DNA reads TGTGCCAGCAGCCCCCGGACAGGGTATAACACCGGGGAGCTGTTTTTT. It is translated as CASSPRTGYNTGELFF.

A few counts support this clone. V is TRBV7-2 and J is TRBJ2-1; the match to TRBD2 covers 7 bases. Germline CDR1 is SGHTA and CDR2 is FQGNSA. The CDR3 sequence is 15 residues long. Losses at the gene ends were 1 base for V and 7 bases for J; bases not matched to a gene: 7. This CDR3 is CASSLVAGVLNEQFF. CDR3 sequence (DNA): TGTGCCAGCAGCTTAGTGGCGGGAGTATTGAATGAGCAGTTCTTC.

As DNA, the CDR3 is TGTGCCAGCAGTCTGGATACTATACCTAGCACAGATACGCAGTATTTT. This translates into CASSLDTIPSTDTQYF. This chain uses TRBV28 with TRBJ2-3; D is unresolved. The CDR3 has 16 residues. V lost 5 bases and J lost 0, with 15 bases in between. Germline V gives CDR1 MDHEN, CDR2 SYDVKM. The full variable domain, in which reference TRBV28 and TRBJ2-3 provide the parts outside the CDR3, is DVKVTQSSRYLVKRTGEKVFLECVQDMDHENMFWYRQDPGLGLRLIYFSYDVKMKEKGDIPEGYSVSREKKERFSLILESASTNQTSMYLCASSLDTIPSTDTQYFGPGTRLTVL.

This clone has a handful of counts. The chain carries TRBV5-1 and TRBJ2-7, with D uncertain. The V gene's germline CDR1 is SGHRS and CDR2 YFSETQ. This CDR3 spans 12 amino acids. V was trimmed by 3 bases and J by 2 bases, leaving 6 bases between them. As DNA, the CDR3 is TGCGCCAGCAGCTCCGGAGCCTACGAGCAGTACTTC. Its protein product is CASSSGAYEQYF.

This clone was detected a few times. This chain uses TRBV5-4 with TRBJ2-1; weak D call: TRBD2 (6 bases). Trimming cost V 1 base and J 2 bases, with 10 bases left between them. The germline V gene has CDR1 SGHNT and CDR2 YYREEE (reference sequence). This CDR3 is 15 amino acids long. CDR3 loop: CASSLTVAAYNEQFF. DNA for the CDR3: TGTGCCAGCAGCTTGACGGTAGCGGCCTACAATGAGCAGTTCTTC.

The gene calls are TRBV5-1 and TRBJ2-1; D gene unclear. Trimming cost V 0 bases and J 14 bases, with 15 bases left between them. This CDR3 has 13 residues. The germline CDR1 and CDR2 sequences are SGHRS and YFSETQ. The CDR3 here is CASSLGVPQLKFF. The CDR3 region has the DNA TGCGCCAGCAGCTTGGGAGTTCCGCAACTTAAGTTCTTC. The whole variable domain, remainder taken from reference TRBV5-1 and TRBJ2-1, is KAGVTQTPRYLIKTRGQQVTLSCSPISGHRSVSWYQQTPGQGLQFLFEYFSETQRNKGNFPGRFSGRQFSNSRSEMNVSTLELGDSALYLCASSLGVPQLKFFGPGTRLTVL.

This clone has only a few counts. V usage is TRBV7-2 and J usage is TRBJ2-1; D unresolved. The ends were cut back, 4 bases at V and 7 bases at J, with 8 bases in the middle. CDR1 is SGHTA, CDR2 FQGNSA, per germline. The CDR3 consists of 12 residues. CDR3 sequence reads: CASSSPTNEQFF. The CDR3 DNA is TGTGCCAGCAGCTCTCCTACGAATGAGCAGTTCTTC. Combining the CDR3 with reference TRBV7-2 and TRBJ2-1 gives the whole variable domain GAGVSQSPSNKVTEKGKDVELRCDPISGHTALYWYRQSLGQGLEFLIYFQGNSAPDKSGLPSDRFSAERTGGSVSTLTIQRTQQEDSAVYLCASSSPTNEQFFGPGTRLTVL.